This passage covers 9 T cell receptor beta chains from one sample sequenced in a study of beta chain features in type 1 diabetes. Study-level results: In all four CD4+ subsets, TCRB CDR3 length was significantly, moderately reduced in type 1 diabetes.

The antigens for these receptors are not known. Sequencing targeted expressed TCRB transcripts, as all isolated RNA had been reverse transcribed. TCRdb keeps only in-frame clones here, not all; method: immunoSEQ multiplex PCR. Of about 400,000 clones listed, around 12% are singletons. The sample comprised naive CD4+ T cells from blood. Source of these receptors: a woman younger than 30 with type 1 diabetes.

The chain joins TRBV7-2 to TRBJ2-7, with 11 bases identical to TRBD2. CDR3 size: 15 residues. Germline V gene lookup returns CDR1 SGHTA and CDR2 FQGNSA. V shed 5 bases and J 2 bases; nucleotides not matched to a gene: 5. CDR3 sequence (DNA): TGTGCCAGCAGCACAACTAGCGGGGGCCCCTACGAGCAGTACTTC. Translated: CASSTTSGGPYEQYF.

The chain carries TRBV2 and TRBJ1-5; the D is unclear. The CDR3 has 12 amino acids. Trimming removed 0 bases at V and 10 bases at J, with 7 bases between. CDR1 is SNHLY and CDR2 is FYNNEI in the germline V gene. Written as DNA, the CDR3 is TGTGCCAGCAGTGAAGCGTTGTCTCCCCAGCATTTT. This translates into CASSEALSPQHF.

The chain joins TRBV30 to TRBJ2-1, with 9 bases lining up with TRBD2. With V trimmed by 1 base and J by 8 bases, 9 bases remained unmatched. This CDR3 is 15 amino acids long. Looked up from germline, CDR1 is GTSNPN and CDR2 is SVGIG (reference sequence). The CDR3 spells CAWSASGTSRYEQFF. Here the CDR3 DNA reads TGTGCCTGGAGTGCTAGCGGGACCAGTCGTTATGAGCAGTTCTTC.

The chain carries TRBV7-9 and TRBJ2-1; D might be TRBD1 (5 bases). There are 12 residues in the CDR3. V dropped 4 bases and J dropped 8 bases, with 9 bases sitting between them. The V gene's germline CDR1 is SEHNR and CDR2 FQNEAQ (reference sequence). The CDR3 DNA follows: TGTGCCAGCAGCTCGACAGTCTATGAGCAGTTCTTC. It specifies CASSSTVYEQFF.

This chain links TRBV25-1 with TRBJ1-2; possibly TRBD1 for D (6 bases). V shed 5 bases and J shed 4 bases, with 11 bases lying between them. The germline V gene encodes CDR1 MGHDK and CDR2 SYGVNS. The CDR3 is made up of 13 amino acids. CDR3 amino acids: CASSRVGAYGYTF. The CDR3 nucleotides are TGTGCCAGCAGTCGGGTGGGGGCCTATGGCTACACCTTC.

V gene TRBV14 combines with J gene TRBJ1-5; 10 positions match TRBD1. This CDR3 is built from 17 residues. CDR1 SGHDN and CDR2 FVKESK come from the germline V gene. Germline trimming cut 3 bases from V and 4 bases from J; bases unmatched to any gene: 9. The CDR3 sequence: CASSHYRDRGVNQPQHF. As DNA, the CDR3 is TGTGCCAGCAGCCACTACCGGGACAGGGGTGTAAATCAGCCCCAGCATTTT.

This clone has only a few counts. This chain uses TRBV5-4 with TRBJ2-1; 10 nucleotides match TRBD2. V was clipped by 5 bases and J by 4 bases; unmatched bases: 9. Germline V gene sequence: CDR1 SGHNT, CDR2 YYREEE (reference sequence). This CDR3 has 16 amino acids. CDR3 protein: CASSPPAGGGYNEQFF. As DNA, the CDR3 is TGTGCCAGCAGTCCACCAGCGGGAGGGGGGTACAATGAGCAGTTCTTC.

This clone came up a few times. The CDR3 coding sequence is TGTGCCAGTACCCCCTTCCGGTCCGGGGTCACAGATACGCAGTATTTT. Translated, it gives CASTPFRSGVTDTQYF. This rearrangement joins TRBV19 to TRBJ2-3; D perhaps matches TRBD2 (5 bases). The CDR3 sequence is 16 residues long. V was cut by 7 bases and J by 2 bases, with 19 bases left in between. CDR1 LNHDA and CDR2 SQIVND come from the germline V gene (reference sequence).

This clone was observed a few times. The chain employs TRBV5-1 and TRBJ1-4; possibly TRBD1 for D (6 bases). The CDR3 is 15 amino acids. The V and J ends lost 0 bases and 13 bases respectively, with 19 bases between them. CDR1 SGHRS and CDR2 YFSETQ come from the germline V gene. The CDR3 loop is CASSLGPQGTRALFF. CDR3 sequence (DNA): TGCGCCAGCAGCTTGGGCCCTCAGGGGACGCGGGCACTGTTTTTT.